This T cell receptor (beta chain) was captured in a study of Ad26.COV2.S vaccination and SARS-CoV-2 variants. Overall study: The study gave Ad26.COV2.S intramuscularly, once or twice 56 days apart. The study's findings and limits: Using TCR breadth and depth analyses may have led to underestimated total T cell responses.

This clone appeared a single time. The antigen remains undetermined. This CDR3 has 11 amino acids. V was trimmed by 4 bases and J by 7 bases, leaving 10 bases between them. Germline V gene lookup returns CDR1 GTSNPN and CDR2 SVGIG (reference sequence). Method: immunoSEQ multiplex PCR; TCRdb's copy keeps in-frame clones and lacks some. This table holds over 400,000 clones, over 80% found once. Treatment given: roughly 19 received Ad26.COV2.S at low or high dose, single or two shots; roughly five received placebo; per-sample allocation not given. Day 63 following the first vaccine or placebo injection was when the samples were taken. Within Boston, the person who donated was an adult of 18-55 years.

The chain employs TRBV30 and TRBJ1-2; D gene unclear. The receptor was isolated from a person between 18 and 65 years old who received the Ad26.COV2.S COVID-19 vaccine or a placebo. The starting material was peripheral blood, obtained in a trial of Ad26.COV2.S vaccine versus placebo. The chain's CDR3 is CAWTYRRGYTF. CDR3 DNA sequence: TGTGCCTGGACGTACAGACGTGGCTACACCTTC.